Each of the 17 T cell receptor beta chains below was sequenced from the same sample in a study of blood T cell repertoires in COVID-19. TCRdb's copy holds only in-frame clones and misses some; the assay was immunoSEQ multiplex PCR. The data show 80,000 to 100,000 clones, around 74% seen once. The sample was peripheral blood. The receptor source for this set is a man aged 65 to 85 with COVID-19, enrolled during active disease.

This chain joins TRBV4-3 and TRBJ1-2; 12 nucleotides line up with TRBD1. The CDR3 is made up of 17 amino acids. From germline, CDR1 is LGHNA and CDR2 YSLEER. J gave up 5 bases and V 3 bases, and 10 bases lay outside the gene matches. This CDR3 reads CASSHRGQGAVGYGYTF. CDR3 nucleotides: TGCGCCAGCAGCCACCGGGGACAGGGGGCTGTGGGGTATGGCTACACCTTC.

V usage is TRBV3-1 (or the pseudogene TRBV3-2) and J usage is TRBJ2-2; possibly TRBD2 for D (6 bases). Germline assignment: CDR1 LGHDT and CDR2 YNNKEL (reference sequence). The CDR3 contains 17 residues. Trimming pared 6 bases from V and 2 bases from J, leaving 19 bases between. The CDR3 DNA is TGTGCCAGCAGACGGATACGGGGGTTCCAAAACACCGGGGAGCTGTTTTTT. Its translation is CASRRIRGFQNTGELFF.

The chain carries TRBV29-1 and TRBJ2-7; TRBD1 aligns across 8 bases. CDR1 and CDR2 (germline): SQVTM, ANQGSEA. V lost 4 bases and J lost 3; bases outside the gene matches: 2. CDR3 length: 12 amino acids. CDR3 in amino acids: CSVGTGRYEQYF. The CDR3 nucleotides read TGCAGCGTTGGGACAGGGCGCTACGAGCAGTACTTC.

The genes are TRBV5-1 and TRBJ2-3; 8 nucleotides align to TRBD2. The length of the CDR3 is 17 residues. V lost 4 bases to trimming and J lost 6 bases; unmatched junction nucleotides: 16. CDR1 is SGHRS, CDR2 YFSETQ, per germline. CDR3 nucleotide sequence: TGCGCCAGCAGCCCTCTGGGGAAGAGCGGGAGAATGGATACGCAGTATTTT. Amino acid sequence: CASSPLGKSGRMDTQYF.

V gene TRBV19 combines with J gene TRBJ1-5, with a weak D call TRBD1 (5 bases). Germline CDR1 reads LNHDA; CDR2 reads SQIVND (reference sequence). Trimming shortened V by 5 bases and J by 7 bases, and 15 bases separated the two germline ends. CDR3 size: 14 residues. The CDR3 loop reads CASSLRGEEQPQHF. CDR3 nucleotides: TGTGCCAGTAGTCTCCGGGGGGAGGAGCAGCCCCAGCATTTT.

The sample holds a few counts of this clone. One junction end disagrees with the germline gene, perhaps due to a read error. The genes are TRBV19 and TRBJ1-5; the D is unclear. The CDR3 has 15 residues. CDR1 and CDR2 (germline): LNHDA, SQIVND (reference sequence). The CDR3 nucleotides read TGTGCCAGCAGTATAAGCCCTTATAGCAATCAGCCCCAGCATTTT. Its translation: CASSISPYSNQPQHF.

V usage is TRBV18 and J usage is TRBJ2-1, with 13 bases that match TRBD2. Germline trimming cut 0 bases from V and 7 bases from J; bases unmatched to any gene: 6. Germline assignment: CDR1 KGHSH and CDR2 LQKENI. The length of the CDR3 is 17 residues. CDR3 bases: TGTGCCAGCTCACCACCGACTAGCGGGAGGAGGAATAATGAGCAGTTCTTC. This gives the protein CASSPPTSGRRNNEQFF.

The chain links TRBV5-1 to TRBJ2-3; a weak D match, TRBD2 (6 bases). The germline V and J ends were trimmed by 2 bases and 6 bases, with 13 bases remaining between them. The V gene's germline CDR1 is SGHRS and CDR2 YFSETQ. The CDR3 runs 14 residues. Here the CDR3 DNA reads TGCGCCAGCAGCTTATCCGGGAGCGTTGATACGCAGTATTTT. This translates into CASSLSGSVDTQYF.

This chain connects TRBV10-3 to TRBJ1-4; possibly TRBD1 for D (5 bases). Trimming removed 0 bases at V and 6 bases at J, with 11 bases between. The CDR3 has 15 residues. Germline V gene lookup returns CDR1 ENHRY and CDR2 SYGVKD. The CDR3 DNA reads TGTGCCATCAGTGAGTCGTCAAGGGGCTATGAAAAACTGTTTTTT. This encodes CAISESSRGYEKLFF.

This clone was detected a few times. Here the CDR3 reads CASSLTGVNTGELFF. The CDR3 nucleotides are TGTGCCAGCAGCTTAACAGGGGTCAACACCGGGGAGCTGTTTTTT. The chain combines TRBV5-6 with TRBJ2-2, with 7 bases identical to TRBD1. V was pared by 2 bases and J by 2 bases, with 3 bases of the junction left unmatched. The CDR3 totals 15 residues. Germline V CDR1 and CDR2: SGHDT, YYEEEE.

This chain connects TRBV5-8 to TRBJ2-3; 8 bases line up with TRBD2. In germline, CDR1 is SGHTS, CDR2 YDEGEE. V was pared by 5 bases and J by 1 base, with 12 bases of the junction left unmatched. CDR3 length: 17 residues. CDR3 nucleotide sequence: TGTGCCAGCAGGCGCAGACCGGGACTAGGACGCACAGATACGCAGTATTTT. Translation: CASRRRPGLGRTDTQYF.

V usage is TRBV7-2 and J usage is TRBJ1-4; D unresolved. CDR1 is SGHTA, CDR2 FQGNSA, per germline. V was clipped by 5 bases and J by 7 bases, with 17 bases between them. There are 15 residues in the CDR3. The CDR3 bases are TGTGCCAGCAGCACTGTACGTACGGGAACTGAAAAACTGTTTTTT. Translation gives CASSTVRTGTEKLFF.

The CDR3 DNA reads as TGTGCCAGCAGTTTTTATCCACACAATGAAAAACTGTTTTTT. This codes for CASSFYPHNEKLFF. The chain joins TRBV28 to TRBJ1-4; D remains unclear. Germline lookup yields CDR1 MDHEN and CDR2 SYDVKM. The length of the CDR3 is 14 residues. Trimming pared 3 bases from V and 5 bases from J, leaving 10 bases between.

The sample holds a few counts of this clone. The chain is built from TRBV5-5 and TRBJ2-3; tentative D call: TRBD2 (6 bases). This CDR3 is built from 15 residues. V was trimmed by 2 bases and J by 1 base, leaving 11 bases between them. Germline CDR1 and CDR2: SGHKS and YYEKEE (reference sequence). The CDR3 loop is CASSFYIAGTDTQYF. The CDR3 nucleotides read TGTGCCAGCAGCTTTTATATAGCGGGCACAGATACGCAGTATTTT. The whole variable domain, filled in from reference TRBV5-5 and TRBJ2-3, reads DAGVTQSPTHLIKTRGQQVTLRCSPISGHKSVSWYQQVLGQGPQFIFQYYEKEERGRGNFPDRFSARQFPNYSSELNVNALLLGDSALYLCASSFYIAGTDTQYFGPGTRLTVL.

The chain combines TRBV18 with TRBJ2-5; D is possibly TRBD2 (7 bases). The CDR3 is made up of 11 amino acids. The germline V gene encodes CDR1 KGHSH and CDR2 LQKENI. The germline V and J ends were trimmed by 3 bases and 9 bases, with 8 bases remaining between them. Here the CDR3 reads CASSPGGPQYF. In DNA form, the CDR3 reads TGTGCCAGCTCACCCGGGGGGCCCCAGTACTTC. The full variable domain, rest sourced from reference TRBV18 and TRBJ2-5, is NAGVMQNPRHLVRRRGQEARLRCSPMKGHSHVYWYRQLPEEGLKFMVYLQKENIIDESGMPKERFSAEFPKEGPSILRIQQVVRGDSAAYFCASSPGGPQYFGPGTRLLVL.

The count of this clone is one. CDR3 nucleotides: TGTGCCAGCAGCCAAGAATCCGGGACAGGAGGCGAGCAGTTCTTC. As protein: CASSQESGTGGEQFF. The rearrangement uses TRBV5-5 and TRBJ2-1; 8 nucleotides line up with TRBD1. This CDR3 contains 15 residues. Germline assignment: CDR1 SGHKS and CDR2 YYEKEE (reference sequence). Germline trimming cut 4 bases from V and 10 bases from J; bases unmatched to any gene: 13.

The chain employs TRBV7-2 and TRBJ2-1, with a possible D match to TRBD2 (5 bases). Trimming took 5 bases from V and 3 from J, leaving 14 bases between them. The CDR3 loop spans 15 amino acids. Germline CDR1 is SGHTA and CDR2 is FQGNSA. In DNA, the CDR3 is TGTGCCAGCAGCCCCTGGACTGGGTTCTACAATGAGCAGTTCTTC. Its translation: CASSPWTGFYNEQFF.